This T cell receptor (beta chain) was documented in a study of T cell repertoires in cytomegalovirus infection. Study context: Public TCR beta signatures marked donors with CMV infection and the matching HLA. Study findings and constraints: Individuals carrying CMV plus the relevant HLA were identified by cumulative frequency of public TCR beta families. CMV-specific HLA-C-restricted TCR beta clonotypes dominated the ex vivo response.

CDR3 length equals 18 residues. CDR1 is SEHNR and CDR2 is FQNEAQ in the germline V gene (reference sequence). V lost 5 bases, J lost 0 bases, and 20 bases lay in between. As concerns this clonotype: Its antigen remains unknown.

TCRdb reprocessed the reads via MiXCR and lists one record per CDR3 protein. The sample carries roughly 700,000 distinct CDR3 sequences, 33% recorded once. This TCR was sampled from a human donor in good health (CMV status not recorded). Some clones in this sample may be carry-over from other donors' samples. The chain couples TRBV7-9 to TRBJ1-3, with D possibly matching TRBD1 (6 bases). The input for sequencing was cultured PBMCs, taken from culture after CMV antigen stimulation. The CDR3 here is CASSGRTAAFRSGNTIYF. The CDR3 bases are TGTGCCAGCAGCGGGAGGACAGCAGCGTTTCGCTCTGGAAACACCATATATTTT.